The 21 T cell receptor beta chains below were found in one sample sequenced in a study of T cells in Graves' hyperthyroidism and ophthalmopathy. The CDR3 regions of TCR beta were amplified from RNA transcripts. HTBI primers were used for first-round RT-PCR of the TCR CDR3. TCRdb reprocessed the multiplex PCR reads via MiXCR and lists one record per CDR3 protein. The sample contains about 640,000 distinct CDR3 sequences, 20% to 25% of which appear only once. Sample: blood. The receptors were sampled from a man aged 30-40 years with Graves' ophthalmopathy.

The chain carries TRBV7-4 and TRBJ2-2; 10 bases agree with TRBD2. Germline CDR1 is SGHVT and CDR2 is SQSDAQ. V was pared by 1 base and J by 5 bases, with 7 bases of the junction left unmatched. The CDR3 is made up of 17 amino acids. For the CDR3, the DNA is TGTGCCAGCAGCTTAGGGCTAGCGGGAGAAGGAACCGGGGAGCTGTTTTTT. Its translation is CASSLGLAGEGTGELFF.

The chain is built from TRBV7-9 and TRBJ2-5; no definite D call. In germline, CDR1 is SEHNR, CDR2 FQNEAQ (reference sequence). The CDR3 has 15 residues. Trimming took 8 bases from V and 1 from J, leaving 17 bases between them. The CDR3 spells CASSPSPQVQETQYF. The CDR3 DNA reads TGTGCCAGCTCCCCAAGCCCCCAGGTCCAAGAGACCCAGTACTTC.

This clonotype was counted a few times. The rearrangement uses TRBV4-2 and TRBJ1-6; 7 bases fit TRBD1. The CDR3 consists of 15 residues. J lost 8 bases, V lost 3 bases, and 7 bases had no gene match. Germline V CDR1 and CDR2: LGHNA, YNFKEQ. CDR3 residues: CASSHETGLDSPLHF. The CDR3, as DNA: TGTGCCAGCAGCCACGAGACAGGGCTCGATTCACCCCTCCACTTT.

Turning to this clonotype: One base away lies a much larger clone, so this may be a sequencing read error. The V gene is TRBV20-1, the J gene TRBJ1-4; the D is unclear. The V gene's germline CDR1 is DFQATT and CDR2 SNEGSKA (reference sequence). This CDR3 is built from 15 residues. The CDR3 is CSARDSGSTNEKLVF. The CDR3 nucleotides read TGCAGTGCTAGAGATTCGGGGTCAACTAATGAAAAACTGGTTTTT.

The V gene is TRBV9, the J gene TRBJ2-2; 13 bases are a match to TRBD2. The CDR3 extends over 18 amino acids. The ends lost 1 base at V and 3 bases at J; junction bases unmatched: 6. CDR1 and CDR2 from the germline V gene are SGDLS and YYNGEE. The CDR3 bases are TGTGCCAGCAGCGTAAGCGACGGACTAGCGGGAGACACCGGGGAGCTGTTTTTT. Its translation: CASSVSDGLAGDTGELFF.

This clonotype came up a few times. V gene TRBV27 combines with J gene TRBJ2-7; D possibly uses TRBD1 or TRBD2 (5 bases each). Trimming removed 8 bases at V and 7 bases at J, with 21 bases between. Germline V lookup: CDR1 MNHEY, CDR2 SMNVEV (reference sequence). CDR3 length equals 14 residues. CDR3 sequence (DNA): TGTGCCAGCCACTTGAGGGACCGTCCATGGGAGCAGTACTTC. Encoded protein: CASHLRDRPWEQYF.

Only a few counts were recorded for this clonotype. This CDR3 is CASRHPGQGVEQYF. CDR3 bases: TGTGCCAGCAGGCATCCGGGACAGGGCGTCGAGCAGTACTTC. This rearrangement joins TRBV5-8 to TRBJ2-7; the match to TRBD1 covers 9 bases. This CDR3 spans 14 amino acids. V shed 5 bases, J shed 6 bases, and the junction held 9 bases outside the gene matches. Germline V gene data show CDR1 as SGHTS and CDR2 as YDEGEE.

The CDR3 here is CASSPGTSGFSYEQYF. For the CDR3, the DNA is TGTGCCAGCTCACCAGGGACTAGCGGGTTTTCCTACGAGCAGTACTTC. This chain joins TRBV18 and TRBJ2-7, with 12 bases lining up with TRBD2. This CDR3 region has 16 residues. With V trimmed by 2 bases and J by 1 base, 3 bases remained unmatched. Germline V gene data show CDR1 as KGHSH and CDR2 as LQKENI.

This clonotype has ten or more counts. The chain couples TRBV20-1 to TRBJ2-7, with D unresolved. The CDR3 runs to 15 residues. CDR1 is DFQATT, CDR2 SNEGSKA, per germline (reference sequence). Deletions cut 6 bases from V and 1 base from J, with 19 bases between. The CDR3 protein is CSATHFRLGSYEQYF. The CDR3 DNA reads TGCAGTGCAACTCACTTTCGTTTAGGTTCCTACGAGCAGTACTTC.

The V call is TRBV4-2, the J call TRBJ2-7; 8 positions agree with TRBD2. The CDR3 loop spans 15 amino acids. V gave up 0 bases and J gave up 2 bases; unmatched junction bases: 3. Germline V gene data show CDR1 as LGHNA and CDR2 as YNFKEQ. The DNA of the CDR3 is TGTGCCAGCAGCCAAGAGGGAGCGGGGGCCTACGAGCAGTACTTC. This encodes CASSQEGAGAYEQYF.

The chain joins TRBV19 to TRBJ2-1, with 9 bases matching TRBD2. In germline, CDR1 is LNHDA, CDR2 SQIVND (reference sequence). The junction had 5 bases not matched to a gene; V was cut back by 7 bases and J by 7 bases. This CDR3 is built from 13 residues. This CDR3 reads CASIGGRGNEQFF. In nucleotides, the CDR3 is TGTGCCAGTATAGGCGGGAGGGGTAATGAGCAGTTCTTC. Full variable domain (missing parts from reference TRBV19 and TRBJ2-1): DGGITQSPKYLFRKEGQNVTLSCEQNLNHDAMYWYRQDPGQGLRLIYYSQIVNDFQKGDIAEGYSVSREKKESFPLTVTSAQKNPTAFYLCASIGGRGNEQFFGPGTRLTVL.

This clonotype was found a few times. J is TRBJ2-3 and V is TRBV12-3 or TRBV12-4; 7 nucleotides line up with TRBD2. V lost 5 bases and J lost 3; bases outside the gene matches: 11. The CDR3 runs 16 residues. In DNA, the CDR3 is TGTGCCAGCAGTCCAGCCTCCGGGACTATGACAGATACGCAGTATTTT. Amino acids: CASSPASGTMTDTQYF.

Ten or more counts support this clonotype. The chain combines TRBV2 with TRBJ2-5; D is ambiguous. The CDR3 runs to 13 residues. Germline V gene lookup returns CDR1 SNHLY and CDR2 FYNNEI. With 7 bases removed from V and 0 bases from J, the gap between germline ends came to 9 bases. The CDR3 region has the DNA TGTGCCAGCAAGTTCTGGGACCAAGAGACCCAGTACTTC. This gives the protein CASKFWDQETQYF.

This clonotype has at least ten counts. The chain links TRBV29-1 to TRBJ2-7; D might be TRBD1 (6 bases). With 4 bases removed from V and 4 bases from J, the gap between germline ends came to 11 bases. CDR1 and CDR2 (germline): SQVTM, ANQGSEA. The CDR3 runs 12 residues. The CDR3 here is CSVGGQGYEQYF. Here the CDR3 DNA reads TGCAGCGTTGGGGGGCAGGGTTACGAGCAGTACTTC.

V and J are TRBV5-6 and TRBJ1-1; the match to TRBD1 covers 8 bases. V was pared by 4 bases and J by 12 bases, with 8 bases of the junction left unmatched. The germline V gene has CDR1 SGHDT and CDR2 YYEEEE. The CDR3 length is 12 residues. The CDR3 sequence: CASSLGQGQTFF. CDR3 bases: TGTGCCAGCAGCCTAGGACAGGGTCAGACTTTCTTT.

This clonotype was observed at least ten times. V usage is TRBV28 and J usage is TRBJ1-2; D might be TRBD1 (5 bases). Germline-derived CDR1 and CDR2 are MDHEN and SYDVKM. Trimming removed 2 bases at V and 4 bases at J, with 11 bases between. The CDR3 sequence is 14 residues long. The CDR3 protein is CASSLADRLYGYTF. For the CDR3, the DNA is TGTGCCAGCAGTTTAGCCGACAGACTCTATGGCTACACCTTC.

As concerns this clonotype: A much larger clone differs by one base, so this may be a read error. The chain is built from TRBV5-6 and TRBJ2-5, with D possibly matching TRBD1 (5 bases). The CDR3 is 14 amino acids. V shed 1 base and J shed 1 base, with 8 bases lying between them. Germline loops: CDR1 SGHDT, CDR2 YYEEEE. CDR3 bases: TGTGCCAGCAGCTTGCTGGACATCCAAGAGACCCAGTACTTC. Translating gives CASSLLDIQETQYF.

J is TRBJ1-3 and V is TRBV10-3; 10 positions match TRBD1. The CDR3 totals 18 residues. V lost 0 bases and J lost 0; bases outside the gene matches: 5. Per germline, CDR1 ENHRY and CDR2 SYGVKD. The CDR3, as DNA: TGTGCCATCAGTGAGTCGAAGGGACAGGGGAGCTCTGGAAACACCATATATTTT. Its translation is CAISESKGQGSSGNTIYF.

Only one count was recorded for this clonotype. The V call is TRBV7-9, the J call TRBJ1-4; TRBD1 might be the D (5 bases). The V and J ends lost 5 bases and 3 bases respectively, with 16 bases between them. This CDR3 region has 16 residues. The germline gives CDR1 SEHNR, CDR2 FQNEAQ (reference sequence). CDR3 loop: CASSHSVTGANEKLFF. The CDR3, as DNA: TGTGCCAGCAGCCATTCTGTCACGGGGGCTAATGAAAAACTGTTTTTT.

This clonotype was seen more than once but under ten times. The genes are TRBV15 and TRBJ2-1; D unresolved. V was pared by 0 bases and J by 8 bases, with 8 bases between. CDR1 and CDR2 from the germline V gene are LNHNV and YYDKDF (reference sequence). The length of the CDR3 is 13 residues. The CDR3 DNA sequence: TGTGCCACCAGCAGAGATCGTGGGGATGAGCAGTTCTTC. It specifies CATSRDRGDEQFF.

The V and J genes are TRBV5-6 and TRBJ2-2; 7 nucleotides align to TRBD1. This CDR3 is 17 amino acids long. With V trimmed by 4 bases and J by 0 bases, 9 bases remained unmatched. Looked up from germline, CDR1 is SGHDT and CDR2 is YYEEEE. The CDR3 region is CASSPKTGTANTGELFF. CDR3 nucleotides: TGTGCCAGCAGCCCAAAAACCGGGACAGCGAACACCGGGGAGCTGTTTTTT.